Shown below are 27 T cell receptor beta chains from a single sample sequenced in a study of control samples from healthy donors and cancer patients (dated by TCRdb to 2020 to 2022). The receptor library was made with the immunoSEQ multiplex PCR assay. The clones in this table, taken by TCRdb from immuneACCESS, are in-frame only. Not every clone is retained; where verified, under half of the shortfall comes from an unresolved V gene, and the cause of the rest is unknown. Recorded for this sample are 55,000 to 85,000 clones; about 87% of them occurred a single time. The ten largest account for over 2% of the sample. The sequenced sample consisted of PBMCs. These receptors came from a woman between 45 and 60 years old with head and neck cancer.

The DNA for the CDR3 is TGTGCCAGCAGCGAGGAGGACAGGGCCTATGGCTACACCTTC. It encodes CASSEEDRAYGYTF. The rearrangement uses TRBV9 and TRBJ1-2; 8 bases are shared with TRBD1. Germline V lookup: CDR1 SGDLS, CDR2 YYNGEE. The CDR3 consists of 14 residues. After removal of 3 bases from V and 4 bases from J, the junction contained 5 bases not matched to a gene.

The chain is built from TRBV21-1 and TRBJ2-5; the D segment call TRBD1 is taken from the table without a DNA check. TRBV21-1 is flagged as a pseudogene. This CDR3 is built from 12 residues. The CDR3 nucleotides are TGTGCCAGCAGCAAAGCTGGCCGCATTATGTACTTC. Amino acids: CASSKAGRIMYF.

The chain couples TRBV4-1 to TRBJ1-2; D is possibly TRBD1 (5 bases). The CDR3 has 14 residues. Looked up from germline, CDR1 is MGHRA and CDR2 is YSYEKL. With 0 bases removed from V and 4 bases from J, the gap between germline ends came to 9 bases. The CDR3 DNA reads as TGCGCCAGCAGCCAAGACAGGGACTTCTATGGCTACACCTTC. This translates into CASSQDRDFYGYTF.

This clone is medium-sized by share. The CDR3 region is CATSRLAADQFF. The CDR3 DNA is TGTGCCACCAGCAGATTAGCGGCTGATCAGTTCTTC. The J gene is TRBJ2-1, the V gene TRBV15, with D possibly matching TRBD2 (6 bases). Trimming took 2 bases from V and 13 from J, leaving 12 bases between them. Germline V gene lookup returns CDR1 LNHNV and CDR2 YYDKDF (reference sequence). The CDR3 runs to 12 residues.

The V gene is TRBV5-1, the J gene TRBJ2-2; 9 bases align to TRBD1. V lost 4 bases, J lost 7 bases, and 20 bases stayed unmatched. The germline V gene encodes CDR1 SGHRS and CDR2 YFSETQ. CDR3 length: 19 residues. The CDR3 reads CASSLSRPGQGLGVGELFF. CDR3 bases: TGCGCCAGCAGCCTATCGAGACCGGGACAGGGTCTGGGAGTCGGGGAGCTGTTTTTT.

This clone appeared once. This chain uses TRBV10-1 with TRBJ1-4; possible D gene TRBD1, 5 bases. V was cut by 6 bases and J by 4 bases, with 12 bases left in between. The CDR3 runs to 14 residues. Germline CDR1 and CDR2: WNHNN and SYGVQD (reference sequence). DNA for the CDR3: TGCGCCAGCAGAGTGAGGAGGGGTAATGAAAAACTGTTTTTT. Translated, it gives CASRVRRGNEKLFF.

This clone has only a few counts. V gene TRBV30 combines with J gene TRBJ1-2; no clear D gene. This CDR3 is built from 13 residues. V lost 1 base and J lost 6, with 12 bases in between. Per the germline V gene, CDR1 is GTSNPN and CDR2 is SVGIG (reference sequence). The CDR3 region is CAWSEALIHGYTF. The CDR3 DNA sequence: TGTGCCTGGAGTGAGGCTTTGATCCATGGCTACACCTTC.

The chain is built from TRBV3-1 (or the pseudogene TRBV3-2) and TRBJ2-2; tentatively, D is TRBD1 or TRBD2 (5 bases each). V was pared by 0 bases and J by 5 bases, with 7 bases between. The CDR3 is 14 amino acids. The V gene's germline CDR1 is LGHDT and CDR2 YNNKEL (reference sequence). CDR3 sequence reads: CASSQEGVTGELFF. The CDR3, as DNA: TGTGCCAGCAGCCAAGAGGGGGTAACCGGGGAGCTGTTTTTT.

This chain connects TRBV2 to TRBJ1-4, with 8 bases that match TRBD1. CDR1 and CDR2 from the germline V gene are SNHLY and FYNNEI. With 6 bases clipped from V and 8 bases from J, the junction kept 8 bases outside the gene matches. This CDR3 spans 14 amino acids. The CDR3, as DNA: TGTGCCAGCAGCGGGACAGGAGTAGGGGAAAAACTGTTTTTT. Its translation is CASSGTGVGEKLFF. Supplemented by reference TRBV2 and TRBJ1-4, the full variable domain reads EPEVTQTPSHQVTQMGQEVILRCVPISNHLYFYWYRQILGQKVEFLVSFYNNEISEKSEIFDDQFSVERPDGSNFTLKIRSTKLEDSAMYFCASSGTGVGEKLFFGSGTQLSVL.

CDR3 protein: CAWGPGQGAPGELFF. The CDR3 DNA reads as TGTGCCTGGGGTCCGGGACAGGGGGCTCCCGGGGAGCTGTTTTTT. V gene TRBV30 combines with J gene TRBJ2-2; TRBD1 aligns across 12 bases. CDR3 length: 15 amino acids. The V gene's germline CDR1 is GTSNPN and CDR2 SVGIG (reference sequence). V shed 5 bases and J 6 bases; nucleotides not matched to a gene: 7.

This rearrangement joins TRBV6-4 to TRBJ2-1; 7 bases fit TRBD2. V gave up 5 bases and J gave up 8 bases; unmatched junction bases: 9. This CDR3 region has 14 residues. Germline V gene lookup returns CDR1 MRHNA and CDR2 SNTAGT. CDR3 in amino acids: CASSRTAGVYEQFF. The CDR3 coding sequence is TGTGCCAGCAGTCGGACTGCGGGAGTCTATGAGCAGTTCTTC.

The chain employs TRBV7-2 and TRBJ2-6; D not resolved. Germline V gene lookup returns CDR1 SGHTA and CDR2 FQGNSA. Deletions cut 4 bases from V and 0 bases from J, with 7 bases between. CDR3 size: 15 residues. The CDR3 sequence is CASSSTNSGANVLTF. The CDR3 DNA reads TGTGCCAGCAGCTCGACAAACTCTGGGGCCAACGTCCTGACTTTC.

This clone was detected a few times. The chain has TRBV5-1 and TRBJ2-2, with D possibly being TRBD1 (6 bases). The germline V and J ends were trimmed by 4 bases and 6 bases, with 13 bases remaining between them. The CDR3 totals 14 residues. Germline CDR1 and CDR2: SGHRS and YFSETQ. The CDR3 nucleotides are TGCGCCAGCAGCCCCTCCGGACAGTCCGGGGAGCTGTTTTTT. This encodes CASSPSGQSGELFF. The full variable domain, in which reference TRBV5-1 and TRBJ2-2 provide the parts outside the CDR3, is KAGVTQTPRYLIKTRGQQVTLSCSPISGHRSVSWYQQTPGQGLQFLFEYFSETQRNKGNFPGRFSGRQFSNSRSEMNVSTLELGDSALYLCASSPSGQSGELFFGEGSRLTVL.

The chain carries TRBV28 and TRBJ2-5; TRBD2 aligns across 7 bases. This CDR3 has 17 amino acids. The V gene end was trimmed by 5 bases and the J gene end by 1 base; junction bases not matched to a gene: 13. CDR1 and CDR2 from the germline V gene are MDHEN and SYDVKM. The CDR3: CASSRGTISRFQETQYF. In nucleotides, the CDR3 is TGTGCCAGCAGTCGCGGGACTATCTCAAGGTTCCAAGAGACCCAGTACTTC.

V gene TRBV4-1 combines with J gene TRBJ2-5; a weak D match, TRBD1 (6 bases). V was cut by 8 bases and J by 2 bases, with 15 bases left in between. Germline loops: CDR1 MGHRA, CDR2 YSYEKL. The CDR3 consists of 14 residues. CDR3 nucleotide sequence: TGCGCCAGCGGCTTCCCGGGACATCAAGAGACCCAGTACTTC. Encoded protein: CASGFPGHQETQYF.

CDR3 sequence reads: CASSIFGQGNSPLHF. CDR3 sequence (DNA): TGTGCCAGCAGCATATTCGGACAGGGGAATTCACCCCTCCACTTT. The gene calls are TRBV6-5 and TRBJ1-6, with TRBD1 identical over 9 bases. The trim removed 6 bases at V and 7 bases at J, leaving 7 bases unmatched. Germline V gene lookup returns CDR1 MNHEY and CDR2 SVGAGI. This CDR3 region has 15 residues.

The genes are TRBV6-1 and TRBJ2-7; 7 bases agree with TRBD1. The trim removed 0 bases at V and 3 bases at J, leaving 2 bases unmatched. The V gene's germline CDR1 is MNHNS and CDR2 SASEGT. This CDR3 region has 14 residues. Written as DNA, the CDR3 is TGTGCCAGCAGTGAAGCATGGACAGGCTACGAGCAGTACTTC. It codes for CASSEAWTGYEQYF.

This sequence joins TRBV28 and TRBJ2-7; 8 bases align to TRBD1. The CDR3 has 15 amino acids. J lost 4 bases, V lost 5 bases, and 10 bases had no gene match. CDR1 is MDHEN, CDR2 SYDVKM, per germline. The CDR3 region has the DNA TGTGCCAGCAGTGAACAGGGGGAGACCGCATACGAGCAGTACTTC. This encodes CASSEQGETAYEQYF.

The chain links TRBV30 to TRBJ1-6; D call uncertain. There are 13 residues in the CDR3. Per germline, CDR1 GTSNPN and CDR2 SVGIG (reference sequence). V lost 3 bases and J lost 7, with 10 bases in between. CDR3 DNA: TGTGCCTGGAGGGGTCAGGAGAATTCACCCCTCCACTTT. Its translation is CAWRGQENSPLHF.

The chain uses TRBV28 and TRBJ1-2; D possibly corresponds to TRBD1 (6 bases). Germline CDR1 MDHEN, CDR2 SYDVKM. The V end was cut by 6 bases, the J end by 2 bases, with 19 bases between. CDR3 length: 16 amino acids. The CDR3 loop reads CASSPGGRDKNYGYTF. The CDR3 bases are TGTGCCAGCAGCCCTGGGGGTCGGGACAAAAACTATGGCTACACCTTC.

The chain uses TRBV28 and TRBJ1-5; 10 positions match TRBD1. This CDR3 contains 14 residues. Germline V gives CDR1 MDHEN, CDR2 SYDVKM. J was trimmed by 7 bases and V by 6 bases; bases with no gene match: 6. The CDR3 protein is CASRGTGAGQPQHF. In DNA form, the CDR3 reads TGTGCCAGCAGGGGGACAGGGGCGGGACAGCCCCAGCATTTT.

This chain joins TRBV10-3 and TRBJ1-2; no clear D gene. This CDR3 is 13 amino acids long. Germline CDR1 is ENHRY and CDR2 is SYGVKD. V shed 3 bases and J shed 1 base, with 6 bases lying between them. CDR3 sequence reads: CAISDYSNYGYTF. DNA for the CDR3: TGTGCCATCAGTGATTACAGTAACTATGGCTACACCTTC.

This clone was recorded only once. V usage is TRBV2 and J usage is TRBJ1-5; no reliable D call. CDR1 and CDR2 (germline): SNHLY, FYNNEI. The CDR3 is 14 residues long. Between the trimmed V and J ends, which lost 7 bases and 0 bases, there was a span of 10 bases. The CDR3 spells CASNADHSNQPQHF. CDR3 coding DNA: TGTGCCAGCAATGCGGACCATAGCAATCAGCCCCAGCATTTT. The full variable domain, rest sourced from reference TRBV2 and TRBJ1-5, is EPEVTQTPSHQVTQMGQEVILRCVPISNHLYFYWYRQILGQKVEFLVSFYNNEISEKSEIFDDQFSVERPDGSNFTLKIRSTKLEDSAMYFCASNADHSNQPQHFGDGTRLSIL.

V and J are TRBV21-1 and TRBJ2-1; the table gives TRBD1 as D, unverified against the DNA. TRBV21-1 is a pseudogene. This CDR3 has 15 residues. The CDR3 sequence: CASLLRGQGYNEQFF. DNA for the CDR3: TGTGCCAGCCTCCTCCGAGGACAGGGCTACAATGAGCAGTTCTTC.

The chain employs TRBV11-3 and TRBJ2-1, with 11 bases identical to TRBD2. V shed 3 bases, J shed 3 bases, and the junction held 4 bases outside the gene matches. This CDR3 region has 16 residues. The germline V gene has CDR1 SGHNT and CDR2 YENEEA. CDR3 protein: CASSLGLAGGYNEQFF. CDR3 nucleotide sequence: TGTGCCAGCAGCTTGGGGCTAGCGGGGGGCTACAATGAGCAGTTCTTC.

The chain combines TRBV7-2 with TRBJ1-3; D unclear. V was cut by 5 bases and J by 8 bases, with 16 bases left in between. Germline lookup yields CDR1 SGHTA and CDR2 FQGNSA. This CDR3 spans 14 amino acids. This CDR3 is CASSLVRLGDTIYF. CDR3 nucleotides: TGTGCCAGCAGCCTCGTGAGACTAGGCGACACCATATATTTT.

The chain recombines TRBV6-2 or TRBV6-3 with TRBJ1-1, with D possibly TRBD1 on 6 matching bases. Trimming removed 2 bases at V and 4 bases at J, with 20 bases between. The CDR3 loop spans 17 amino acids. CDR1 is MNHEY and CDR2 is SVGEGT in the germline V gene. The chain's CDR3 is CASSYTYQQGGGTEAFF. The DNA of the CDR3 is TGTGCCAGCAGTTACACGTACCAACAGGGTGGAGGCACTGAAGCTTTCTTT.